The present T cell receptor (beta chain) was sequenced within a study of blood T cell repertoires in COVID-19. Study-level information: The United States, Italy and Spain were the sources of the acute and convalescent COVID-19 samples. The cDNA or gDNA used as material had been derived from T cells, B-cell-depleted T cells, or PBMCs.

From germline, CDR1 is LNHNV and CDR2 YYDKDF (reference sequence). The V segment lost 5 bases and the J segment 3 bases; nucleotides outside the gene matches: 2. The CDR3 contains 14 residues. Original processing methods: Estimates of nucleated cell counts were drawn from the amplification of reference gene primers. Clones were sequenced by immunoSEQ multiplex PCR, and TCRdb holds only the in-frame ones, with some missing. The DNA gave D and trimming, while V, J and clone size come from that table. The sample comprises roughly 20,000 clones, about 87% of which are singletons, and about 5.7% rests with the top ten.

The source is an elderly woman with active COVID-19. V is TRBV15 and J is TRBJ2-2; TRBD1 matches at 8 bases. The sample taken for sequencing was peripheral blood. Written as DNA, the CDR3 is TGTGCCACCAGCCCGACAGGGGACACCGGGGAGCTGTTTTTT. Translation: CATSPTGDTGELFF.